This TCR beta chain was profiled in a study of T cells after yellow fever vaccination. The study's findings and limits: Weaker overall was a secondary response that nonetheless peaked faster, on day 5 versus 15. Contaminants from the bulk population, in the form of abundant clonotypes, could be found in FACS-sorted repertoires.

A remark on this clonotype: Its antigen is currently unknown.

TCRdb re-analysed the 5' RACE reads in MiXCR, keeping a single row per CDR3 protein. The sample has around 350,000 distinct CDR3 sequences; 6.2% are singletons. CDR1 is SNHLY and CDR2 is FYNNEI in the germline V gene. The length of the CDR3 is 14 residues. V lost 7 bases and J lost 5, with 17 bases in between. Material: PBMCs, obtained 5 days after the yellow fever booster vaccination. V is TRBV2 and J is TRBJ2-5; weak D call: TRBD1 (5 bases). The TCR comes from a man in his thirties or forties who received the YFV17D yellow fever vaccine. The CDR3 region has the DNA TGTGCCAGCAAGGGGCAAACCGGTCTGGAGACCCAGTACTTC. Amino acid sequence: CASKGQTGLETQYF.